What follows is one T cell receptor beta chain and its context. Losses at the gene ends were 9 bases for V and 7 bases for J; bases not matched to a gene: 14. The CDR3 is 14 amino acids. CDR1 and CDR2 (germline): MGHDK, SYGVNS. The data were obtained in a study of blood T cell repertoires in COVID-19. The data were produced by immunoSEQ multiplex PCR, yet TCRdb's version contains in-frame clones alone and is incomplete. This sample has about 83,000 clones, with 87% found just once. The chain recombines TRBV25-1 with TRBJ1-2, with TRBD1 identical over 7 bases. The sequence derives from a woman aged 45-65 years with active or convalescent COVID-19. The sequenced sample was peripheral blood. For the CDR3, the DNA is TGTGCCAGTGAGGAGCCGGGACAGACTCTTGGCTACACCTTC. Encoded protein: CASEEPGQTLGYTF.